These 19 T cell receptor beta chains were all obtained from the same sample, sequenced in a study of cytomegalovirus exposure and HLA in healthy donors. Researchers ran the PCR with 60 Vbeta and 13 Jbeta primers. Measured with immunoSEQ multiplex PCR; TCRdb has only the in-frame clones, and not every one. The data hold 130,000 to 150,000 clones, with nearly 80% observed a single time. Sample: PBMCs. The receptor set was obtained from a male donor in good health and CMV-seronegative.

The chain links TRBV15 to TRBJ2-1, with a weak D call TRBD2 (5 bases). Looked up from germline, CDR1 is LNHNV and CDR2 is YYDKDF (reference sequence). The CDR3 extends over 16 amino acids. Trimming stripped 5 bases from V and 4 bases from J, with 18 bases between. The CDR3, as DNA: TGTGCCACCAGCCCTCCCGGGGTTGGCACATACAATGAGCAGTTCTTC. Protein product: CATSPPGVGTYNEQFF.

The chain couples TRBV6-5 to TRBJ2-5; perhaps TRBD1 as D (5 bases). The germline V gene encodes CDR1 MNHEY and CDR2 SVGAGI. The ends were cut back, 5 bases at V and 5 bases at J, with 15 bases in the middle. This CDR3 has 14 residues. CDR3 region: CASSNQQVAETQYF. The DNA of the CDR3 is TGTGCCAGCAGTAACCAACAGGTCGCGGAGACCCAGTACTTC.

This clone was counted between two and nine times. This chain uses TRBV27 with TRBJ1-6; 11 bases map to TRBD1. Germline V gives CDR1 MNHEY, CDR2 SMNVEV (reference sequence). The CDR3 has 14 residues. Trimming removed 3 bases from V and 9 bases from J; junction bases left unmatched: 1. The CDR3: CASSLDRGRSPLHF. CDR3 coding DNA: TGTGCCAGCAGTTTGGACAGGGGGCGTTCACCCCTCCACTTT.

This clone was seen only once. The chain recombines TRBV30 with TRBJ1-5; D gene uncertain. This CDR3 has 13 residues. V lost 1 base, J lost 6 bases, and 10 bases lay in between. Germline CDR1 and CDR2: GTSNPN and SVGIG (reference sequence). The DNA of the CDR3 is TGTGCCTGGAGTGCGGGGTCCGGTCAGCCCCAGCATTTT. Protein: CAWSAGSGQPQHF.

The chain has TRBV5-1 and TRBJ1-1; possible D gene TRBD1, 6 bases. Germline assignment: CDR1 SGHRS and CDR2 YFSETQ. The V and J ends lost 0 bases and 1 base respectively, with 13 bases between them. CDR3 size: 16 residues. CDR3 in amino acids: CASSLVGGSSNTEAFF. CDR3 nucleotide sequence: TGCGCCAGCAGCTTGGTTGGGGGCTCTTCGAACACTGAAGCTTTCTTT.

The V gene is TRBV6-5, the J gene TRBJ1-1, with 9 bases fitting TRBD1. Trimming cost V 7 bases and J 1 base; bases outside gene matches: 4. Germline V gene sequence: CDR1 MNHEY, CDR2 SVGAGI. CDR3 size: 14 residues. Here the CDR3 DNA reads TGTGCCAGCAACAAGGGACAGGGGAACACTGAAGCTTTCTTT. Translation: CASNKGQGNTEAFF.

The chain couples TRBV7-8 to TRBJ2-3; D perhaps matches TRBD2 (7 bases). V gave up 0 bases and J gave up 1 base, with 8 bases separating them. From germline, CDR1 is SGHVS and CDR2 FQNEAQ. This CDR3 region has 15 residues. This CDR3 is CASSLAGGRTDTQYF. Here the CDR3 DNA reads TGTGCCAGCAGCTTAGCGGGGGGGCGCACAGATACGCAGTATTTT.

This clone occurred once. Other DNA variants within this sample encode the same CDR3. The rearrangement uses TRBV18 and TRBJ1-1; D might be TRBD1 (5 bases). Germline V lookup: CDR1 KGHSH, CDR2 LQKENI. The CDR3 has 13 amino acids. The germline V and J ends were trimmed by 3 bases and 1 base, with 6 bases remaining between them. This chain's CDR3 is CASSPTGNTEAFF. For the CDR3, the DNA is TGTGCCAGCTCACCTACAGGGAACACTGAAGCTTTCTTT.

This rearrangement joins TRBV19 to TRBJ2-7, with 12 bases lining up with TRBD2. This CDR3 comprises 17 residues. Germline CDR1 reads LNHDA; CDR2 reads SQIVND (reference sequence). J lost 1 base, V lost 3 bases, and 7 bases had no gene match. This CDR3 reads CASSMGASGRVSYEQYF. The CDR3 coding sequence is TGTGCCAGTAGTATGGGGGCTAGCGGGAGGGTATCCTACGAGCAGTACTTC.

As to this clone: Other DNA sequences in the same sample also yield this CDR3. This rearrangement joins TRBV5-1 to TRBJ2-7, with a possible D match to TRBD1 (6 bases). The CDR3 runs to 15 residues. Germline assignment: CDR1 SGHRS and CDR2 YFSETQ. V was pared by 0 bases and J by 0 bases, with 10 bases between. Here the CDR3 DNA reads TGCGCCAGCAGCTTGGGGACAGCGAGCTCCTACGAGCAGTACTTC. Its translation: CASSLGTASSYEQYF. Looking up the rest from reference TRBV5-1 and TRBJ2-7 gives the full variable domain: KAGVTQTPRYLIKTRGQQVTLSCSPISGHRSVSWYQQTPGQGLQFLFEYFSETQRNKGNFPGRFSGRQFSNSRSEMNVSTLELGDSALYLCASSLGTASSYEQYFGPGTRLTVT.

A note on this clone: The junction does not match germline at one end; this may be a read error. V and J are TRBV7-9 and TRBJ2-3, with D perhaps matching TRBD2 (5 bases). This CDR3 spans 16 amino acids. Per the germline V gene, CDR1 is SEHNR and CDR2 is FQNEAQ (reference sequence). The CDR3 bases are TGTTCCAGCAGCTTAGACCAACCTTCGAGGGCAGATACGCAGTATTTT. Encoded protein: CSSSLDQPSRADTQYF.

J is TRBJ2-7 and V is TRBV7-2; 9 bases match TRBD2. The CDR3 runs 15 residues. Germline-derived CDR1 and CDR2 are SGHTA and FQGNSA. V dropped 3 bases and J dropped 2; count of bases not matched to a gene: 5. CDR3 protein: CASSFGAGGPYEQYF. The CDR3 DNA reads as TGTGCCAGCAGCTTCGGGGCGGGAGGGCCCTACGAGCAGTACTTC. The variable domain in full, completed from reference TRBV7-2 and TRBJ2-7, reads GAGVSQSPSNKVTEKGKDVELRCDPISGHTALYWYRQSLGQGLEFLIYFQGNSAPDKSGLPSDRFSAERTGGSVSTLTIQRTQQEDSAVYLCASSFGAGGPYEQYFGPGTRLTVT.

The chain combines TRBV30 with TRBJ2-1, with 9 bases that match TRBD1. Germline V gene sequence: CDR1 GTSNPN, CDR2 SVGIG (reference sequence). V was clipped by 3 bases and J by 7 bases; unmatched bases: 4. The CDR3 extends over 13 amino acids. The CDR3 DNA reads TGTGCCTGGAGCCCGACAGGGGGTAATGAGCAGTTCTTC. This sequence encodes CAWSPTGGNEQFF.

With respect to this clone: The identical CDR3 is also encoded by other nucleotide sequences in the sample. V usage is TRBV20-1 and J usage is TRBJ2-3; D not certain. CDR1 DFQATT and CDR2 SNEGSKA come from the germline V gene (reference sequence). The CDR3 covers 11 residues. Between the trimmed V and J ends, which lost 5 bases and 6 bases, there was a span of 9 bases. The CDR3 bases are TGCAGTGCTCCGCAGGCGGATACGCAGTATTTT. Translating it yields CSAPQADTQYF.

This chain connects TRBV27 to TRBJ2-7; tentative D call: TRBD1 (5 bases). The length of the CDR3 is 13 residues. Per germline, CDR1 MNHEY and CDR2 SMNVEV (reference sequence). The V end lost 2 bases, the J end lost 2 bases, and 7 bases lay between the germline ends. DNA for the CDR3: TGTGCCAGCAGTTTAGGGGCCACCTACGAGCAGTACTTC. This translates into CASSLGATYEQYF.

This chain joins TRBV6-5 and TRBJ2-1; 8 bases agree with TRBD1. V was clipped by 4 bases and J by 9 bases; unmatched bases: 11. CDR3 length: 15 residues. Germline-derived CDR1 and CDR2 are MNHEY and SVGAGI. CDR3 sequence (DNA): TGTGCCAGCAGTTCGACCCGGACAGGGAGTAGTGAGCAGTTCTTC. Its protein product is CASSSTRTGSSEQFF.

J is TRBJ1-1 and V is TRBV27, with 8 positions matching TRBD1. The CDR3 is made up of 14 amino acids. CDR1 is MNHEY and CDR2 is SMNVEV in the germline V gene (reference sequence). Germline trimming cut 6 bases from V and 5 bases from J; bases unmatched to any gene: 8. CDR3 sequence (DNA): TGTGCCAGCAGGACCAGGGGGCTCGGAACTGAAGCTTTCTTT. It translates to CASRTRGLGTEAFF.

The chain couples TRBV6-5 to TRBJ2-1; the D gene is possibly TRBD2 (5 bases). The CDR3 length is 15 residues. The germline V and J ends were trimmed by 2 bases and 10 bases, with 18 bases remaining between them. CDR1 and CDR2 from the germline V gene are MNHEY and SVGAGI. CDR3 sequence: CASSYRAAVGNEQFF. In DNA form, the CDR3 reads TGTGCCAGCAGTTACCGGGCGGCGGTCGGGAACGAGCAGTTCTTC.

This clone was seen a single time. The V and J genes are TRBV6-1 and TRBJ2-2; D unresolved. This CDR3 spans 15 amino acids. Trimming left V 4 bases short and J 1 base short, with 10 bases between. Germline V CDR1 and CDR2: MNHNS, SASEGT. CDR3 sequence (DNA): TGTGCCAGCAGTGTGATGTCAGGGAACACCGGGGAGCTGTTTTTT. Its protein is CASSVMSGNTGELFF.